These 12 T cell receptor beta chains came from one sample sequenced in a study of tumor-infiltrating lymphocytes in primary liver carcinoma (dated by TCRdb to between 2016 and 2019). Data came from an Illumina HiSeq 2500. A constant-region primer and ProtoScript II reverse transcriptase were used to reverse-transcribe TCRbeta-specific cDNA from roughly 0.55 ug total RNA. Three nested multiplex PCR rounds, following a slightly modified ARM-PCR procedure, were used to build the TCRbeta libraries. Multiplex TRBV1-TRBV30 forward primers and a Cbeta reverse primer were used in the first two PCR rounds, each of which was run for approximately 9 cycles. TCRdb reprocessing: public reads trimmed at Q25 with fastp, clones called with MiXCR, in-frame beta chains kept. Every entry covers one CDR3 protein and lists the most common genes and DNA from its rows. Counted in this sample were 60,000 to 90,000 distinct CDR3 sequences; approximately 74% of them appeared once. The biggest ten clones account for approximately 30% of the sample.

Total RNA and DNA were co-extracted from roughly 18-30 mg of bulk tissue with the AllPrep DNA/RNA mini kit, without cell sorting. Sequenced: liver tumor tissue from sampling region 4. The sample's cell subset or site, from its label and the paper: tumor region T4, right-lateral pole. The receptors derive from a middle-aged man with primary liver carcinoma and hepatitis B virus infection.

In the case of this clonotype: This could be a read error, since a much larger clone is one nucleotide away. The chain uses TRBV28 and TRBJ1-2; 8 bases line up with TRBD1. Germline V gene lookup returns CDR1 MDHEN and CDR2 SYDVKM. The CDR3 is 11 amino acids. Here the CDR3 reads CASGQGAGYAF. CDR3 bases: TGTGCCAGCGGCCAGGGGGCGGGCTACGCCTTC.

A word on this clonotype: This CDR3 is missing its conserved last phenylalanine or tryptophan, likely due to a read error. The V call is TRBV6-1, the J call TRBJ1-4; tentative D call: TRBD1 (5 bases). Germline CDR1 is MNHNS and CDR2 is SASEGT. The CDR3 runs to 14 residues. CDR3 loop: CSSSGDGANEKLFL. For the CDR3, the DNA is TGTTCCAGCAGTGGGGATGGGGCGAATGAAAAACTGTTTCTT.

A word on this clonotype: Since a much larger clone is just one base distant, this may be a read error. This rearrangement joins TRBV28 to TRBJ2-7; TRBD2 agrees at 9 bases. CDR1 MDHEN and CDR2 SYDVKM come from the germline V gene. There are 16 residues in the CDR3. The CDR3: CASRRPGTSSNYEQHF. CDR3 DNA sequence: TGTGCCAGCAGGAGACCCGGGACTAGCAGCAACTACGAGCAGCACTTC.

The chain is built from TRBV19 and TRBJ2-3; D may match TRBD1 or TRBD2 (6 bases each). CDR1 is LNHDA and CDR2 is SQIVND in the germline V gene (reference sequence). Trimming left V 8 bases short and J 0 bases short, with 15 bases between. The CDR3 has 15 residues. CDR3 residues: CASGPGAQSTDTQYF. The CDR3 region has the DNA TGTGCCAGTGGCCCGGGGGCTCAAAGCACAGATACGCAGTATTTT.

Worth noting for this clonotype: A read error may produce the germline difference seen at one junction end. The rearrangement joins TRBV6-5 to TRBJ2-2, with D perhaps TRBD2 (5 bases). The CDR3 has 15 residues. Germline CDR1 reads MNHEY; CDR2 reads SVGAGI. Here the CDR3 reads CASSYAVDGTVEVSF. CDR3 nucleotides: TGTGCCAGCAGTTACGCAGTGGACGGCACCGTGGAGGTGTCTTTT.

This clonotype was found many times. This sequence joins TRBV5-5 and TRBJ2-1; tentative D call: TRBD2 (6 bases). With 2 bases removed from V and 9 bases from J, the gap between germline ends came to 12 bases. Germline V gene lookup returns CDR1 SGHKS and CDR2 YYEKEE (reference sequence). The CDR3 is made up of 13 amino acids. CDR3 sequence reads: CASSLTSLGEQFF. CDR3 in DNA: TGTGCCAGCAGCTTAACTAGCCTCGGTGAGCAGTTCTTC.

The rearrangement joins TRBV24-1 to TRBJ2-5, with 7 bases identical to TRBD1. Losses at the gene ends were 7 bases for V and 4 bases for J; bases not matched to a gene: 11. Germline V gives CDR1 KGHDR, CDR2 SFDVKD. The length of the CDR3 is 15 residues. Here the CDR3 reads CATSRTGEGGETQYF. Here the CDR3 DNA reads TGTGCCACCAGCAGAACAGGGGAAGGGGGAGAGACCCAGTACTTC.

This clonotype has a count of ten or more. The chain uses TRBV12-3 or TRBV12-4 and TRBJ2-7; unclear D gene. Trimming removed 1 base at V and 8 bases at J, with 15 bases between. CDR3 length: 14 residues. The CDR3 spells CASSLGMDPPQQYF. The CDR3 region has the DNA TGTGCCAGCAGTTTAGGGATGGACCCACCCCAGCAGTACTTC.

Worth noting for this clonotype: This CDR3 fails to terminate in the conserved phenylalanine or tryptophan, so it likely reflects a read error. The CDR3 nucleotides are TGTGCCAGCAGCTTAGAACAGGATGGCTACACCTTA. Translating gives CASSLEQDGYTL. This chain joins TRBV7-9 and TRBJ1-2; D may be TRBD1 (5 bases). CDR1 is SEHNR, CDR2 FQNEAQ, per germline (reference sequence). The CDR3 runs 12 residues. V was trimmed by 1 base and J by 6 bases, leaving 6 bases between them.

This clonotype was detected ten times or more. The rearrangement uses TRBV6-1 and TRBJ1-6; unclear D gene. V lost 6 bases and J 0 bases, leaving 18 bases between the germline ends. CDR3 length: 18 residues. CDR1 MNHNS and CDR2 SASEGT come from the germline V gene. CDR3 region: CASRGPTGGRSYNSPLHF. The CDR3 DNA reads as TGTGCCAGCAGGGGTCCGACGGGAGGTCGCTCCTATAATTCACCCCTCCACTTT.

This clonotype has a handful of counts. A read error is likely, as this CDR3 ends without the conserved phenylalanine or tryptophan. The V gene is TRBV12-3 or TRBV12-4, the J gene TRBJ2-6; D may match TRBD1 or TRBD2 (5 bases each). Trimming removed 2 bases from V and 0 bases from J, with 11 bases in between. The CDR3 has 17 residues. The CDR3 nucleotides read TGTGCCAGCAGTTTAACGGGGCAGACCTCTGGGGCCAACGTCCTGACTTTA. Its translation is CASSLTGQTSGANVLTL.

In regard to this clonotype: Lacking the conserved final phenylalanine or tryptophan, this CDR3 likely reflects a read error. This chain joins TRBV7-9 and TRBJ2-5; D might be TRBD1 (7 bases). Trimming removed 6 bases from V and 5 bases from J, with 13 bases in between. The CDR3 runs 13 residues. Germline values: CDR1 SEHNR, CDR2 FQNEAQ (reference sequence). The CDR3 spells CASSTGGGETQYL. CDR3 bases: TGTGCCAGCAGTACCGGAGGGGGCGAGACCCAGTACCTC.